Below are 22 T cell receptor beta chains sequenced from a single sample in a study of T cells after yellow fever vaccination. TCRdb redid the calling of the 5' RACE reads with MiXCR, one entry per CDR3 protein. The table shows hundreds of thousands of distinct CDR3 sequences, with 8.7% occurring only once. This specimen was PBMCs, taken on the day of the first yellow fever vaccination. The receptors derive from a young man who received the YFV17D yellow fever vaccine.

This clonotype has just a few counts. The V and J genes are TRBV5-1 and TRBJ2-5, with D uncertain. Germline V gene lookup returns CDR1 SGHRS and CDR2 YFSETQ. The CDR3 runs 14 residues. V was shortened by 5 bases and J by 1 base, with 12 bases between the two germline ends. CDR3 loop: CASRSEDSQETQYF. The CDR3, as DNA: TGCGCCAGCAGGTCGGAAGACTCCCAAGAGACCCAGTACTTC.

This clonotype was seen more than once but under ten times. The gene calls are TRBV4-3 and TRBJ1-2; no clear D. The V gene lost 4 bases and the J gene lost 0 bases, with 9 bases spanning the gap. The CDR3 is 14 amino acids. Germline V lookup: CDR1 LGHNA, CDR2 YSLEER. CDR3 protein: CASSPDGANYGYTF. The CDR3 bases are TGCGCCAGCAGCCCGGACGGCGCTAACTATGGCTACACCTTC.

The V gene is TRBV21-1, the J gene TRBJ1-3. TRBV21-1 represents a pseudogene. The CDR3 runs to 21 residues. The CDR3 is CASSRIRAQRAGEIAGNTIYF. The CDR3 DNA follows: TGTGCCAGCAGCAGGATCAGAGCGCAACGGGCTGGAGAAATAGCTGGAAACACCATATATTTT.

The CDR3 DNA reads as TGTGCCAGTAGTATCCTGACAGGATGGGACACCGGGGAGCTGTTTTTT. This encodes CASSILTGWDTGELFF. The chain has TRBV19 and TRBJ2-2; maybe TRBD1 (6 bases). From germline, CDR1 is LNHDA and CDR2 SQIVND (reference sequence). The CDR3 is 16 residues long. With 3 bases removed from V and 3 bases from J, the gap between germline ends came to 14 bases.

The J gene is TRBJ2-5, the V gene TRBV5-1; TRBD2 aligns across 10 bases. Germline V gives CDR1 SGHRS, CDR2 YFSETQ. V gave up 1 base and J gave up 3 bases; unmatched junction bases: 3. There are 15 residues in the CDR3. This CDR3 reads CASSLTTSGKETQYF. The DNA for the CDR3 is TGCGCCAGCAGCTTGACTACTAGCGGGAAAGAGACCCAGTACTTC.

The chain joins TRBV30 to TRBJ1-1; D is uncertain. V was cut by 0 bases and J by 3 bases, with 17 bases left in between. CDR3 length equals 16 residues. CDR1 and CDR2 from the germline V gene are GTSNPN and SVGIG (reference sequence). The CDR3 protein is CAWSVMAGRLHTEAFF. CDR3 coding DNA: TGTGCCTGGAGTGTAATGGCAGGCCGGCTGCACACTGAAGCTTTCTTT.

The J gene is TRBJ1-2, the V gene TRBV9, with TRBD1 matching 7 bases. The CDR3 length is 15 residues. Germline V gene lookup returns CDR1 SGDLS and CDR2 YYNGEE. The trim removed 0 bases at V and 3 bases at J, leaving 5 bases unmatched. DNA of the CDR3: TGTGCCAGCAGCGTAGAAGGGGGCTCGTACTATGGCTACACCTTC. This gives the protein CASSVEGGSYYGYTF.

This clonotype was detected a few times. The rearrangement joins TRBV3-1 to TRBJ2-7; no reliable D call. Per the germline V gene, CDR1 is LGHDT and CDR2 is YNNKEL (reference sequence). V was clipped by 2 bases and J by 4 bases, with 6 bases between them. This CDR3 has 12 amino acids. The CDR3 sequence is CASSQLNYEQYF. The CDR3 region has the DNA TGTGCCAGCAGCCAACTTAATTACGAGCAGTACTTC.

This clonotype has at least ten counts. V is TRBV20-1 and J is TRBJ1-5; TRBD1 might be the D (5 bases). V was clipped by 8 bases and J by 0 bases, with 11 bases between them. Germline V gene lookup returns CDR1 DFQATT and CDR2 SNEGSKA (reference sequence). The CDR3 runs to 13 residues. CDR3: CSSGDPSNQPQHF. CDR3 coding DNA: TGCAGTTCGGGGGACCCTAGCAATCAGCCCCAGCATTTT.

The chain recombines TRBV4-1 with TRBJ2-2, with TRBD1 matching 11 bases. Germline assignment: CDR1 MGHRA and CDR2 YSYEKL. The CDR3 sequence is 16 residues long. The V segment lost 2 bases and the J segment 7 bases; nucleotides outside the gene matches: 6. As DNA, the CDR3 is TGCGCCAGCAGCCAACGGACAGGGGGCTGGGGCGGGGAGCTGTTTTTT. This sequence encodes CASSQRTGGWGGELFF.

This clonotype was detected ten times or more. The CDR3 reads CASSQDPGSDTQYF. CDR3 nucleotides: TGCGCCAGCAGCCAAGACCCCGGGTCGGATACGCAGTATTTT. The gene calls are TRBV4-3 and TRBJ2-3, with D unresolved. The CDR3 runs to 14 residues. Trimming stripped 0 bases from V and 6 bases from J, with 10 bases between. The germline V gene has CDR1 LGHNA and CDR2 YSLEER.

The gene calls are TRBV20-1 and TRBJ2-1, with 7 bases that match TRBD1. The CDR3 extends over 14 amino acids. Germline CDR1 and CDR2: DFQATT and SNEGSKA (reference sequence). V shed 6 bases, J shed 5 bases, and the junction held 10 bases outside the gene matches. DNA for the CDR3: TGCAGTGCATACGCCGGACAGGTAAACAATGAGCAGTTCTTC. Translated, it gives CSAYAGQVNNEQFF.

Ten or more counts support this clonotype. A junction end diverges from the germline sequence, so it may reflect a read error. This chain uses TRBV12-3 or TRBV12-4 with TRBJ2-7, with D possibly matching TRBD1 (5 bases). The CDR3 consists of 13 residues. The CDR3 loop reads CASSLDSAYEQYF. The CDR3 region has the DNA TGTGCCAGCAGCTTAGACAGCGCTTACGAGCAGTACTTC.

This clonotype occurred a few times. The chain carries TRBV15 and TRBJ2-1; 10 positions match TRBD2. This CDR3 comprises 14 residues. Germline V CDR1 and CDR2: LNHNV, YYDKDF (reference sequence). V was clipped by 6 bases and J by 6 bases; unmatched bases: 5. The CDR3 spells CATRLAGESNEQFF. The CDR3 bases are TGTGCCACCAGGCTAGCGGGGGAATCCAATGAGCAGTTCTTC.

This clonotype was counted ten times or more. The chain has TRBV29-1 and TRBJ2-1; D gene ambiguous. The CDR3 is 12 amino acids. The V end lost 4 bases, the J end lost 8 bases, and 12 bases lay between the germline ends. Germline values: CDR1 SQVTM, CDR2 ANQGSEA. Here the CDR3 reads CSVGVVRDEQFF. CDR3 DNA: TGCAGCGTTGGGGTGGTGCGCGATGAGCAGTTCTTC.

This clonotype was counted ten times or more. The chain couples TRBV5-1 to TRBJ2-5; a weak D match, TRBD1 (7 bases). The CDR3 contains 16 residues. Germline V gives CDR1 SGHRS, CDR2 YFSETQ. V was clipped by 2 bases and J by 5 bases, with 19 bases between them. The CDR3 is CASSFLAGTVGETQYF. CDR3 bases: TGCGCCAGCAGCTTTTTGGCGGGGACAGTTGGTGAGACCCAGTACTTC.

With regard to this clonotype: One end of the junction is discordant with germline, which a read error may explain. This chain links TRBV7-7 with TRBJ2-2; TRBD2 matches 7 bases. The CDR3 length is 13 residues. Germline CDR1 is SSHAT and CDR2 is FNYEAQ (reference sequence). The CDR3 DNA is TGTGCCGTCACGGGACTATCCACCGGAGAGCTGTTTTTT. Its translation: CAVTGLSTGELFF.

This clonotype has just a few counts. The chain employs TRBV4-1 and TRBJ2-2, with D unclear. V lost 4 bases to trimming and J lost 4 bases, with 10 bases between them. The CDR3 is 14 residues long. The V gene's germline CDR1 is MGHRA and CDR2 YSYEKL. The CDR3 DNA sequence: TGCGCCAGCAGCCGAAATAGCCTCACCGGGGAGCTGTTTTTT. Protein: CASSRNSLTGELFF.

CDR3 nucleotide sequence: TGCGCCAGCAGTGAGTTAGCGGGGGGCACCTACGAGCAGTACTTC. It encodes CASSELAGGTYEQYF. This chain links TRBV10-2 with TRBJ2-7; 10 bases map to TRBD2. This CDR3 has 15 residues. Germline V gene lookup returns CDR1 WSHSY and CDR2 SAAADI. The junction had 2 bases not matched to a gene; V was cut back by 1 base and J by 2 bases.

In its sample, this clonotype was seen a few times. V is TRBV5-5 and J is TRBJ2-1, with 14 bases aligning to TRBD2. The CDR3 contains 17 residues. Losses at the gene ends were 4 bases for V and 7 bases for J; bases not matched to a gene: 10. In germline, CDR1 is SGHKS, CDR2 YYEKEE (reference sequence). DNA for the CDR3: TGTGCCAGCAGCCCCATGACTAGCGGGGGGGCCTGGAATGAGCAGTTCTTC. This translates into CASSPMTSGGAWNEQFF.

This chain uses TRBV30 with TRBJ2-7; 10 bases fit TRBD2. This CDR3 has 14 amino acids. V trimming: 5 bases; J trimming: 7 bases; junction bases outside the gene matches: 11. Germline assignment: CDR1 GTSNPN and CDR2 SVGIG (reference sequence). The CDR3 bases are TGTGCCTGGGAGAGCGGGGGGGCCGGTGAGGAGCAGTACTTC. It encodes CAWESGGAGEEQYF.

As DNA, the CDR3 is TGTGCCAGCAGCCCTGGACAGGGGGCAAAAGAGACCCAGTACTTC. It translates to CASSPGQGAKETQYF. V gene TRBV28 combines with J gene TRBJ2-5, with 11 positions matching TRBD1. Germline assignment: CDR1 MDHEN and CDR2 SYDVKM. V dropped 6 bases and J dropped 3; count of bases not matched to a gene: 6. The CDR3 is 15 amino acids. The entire variable domain, with the rest obtained from reference TRBV28 and TRBJ2-5, is as follows: DVKVTQSSRYLVKRTGEKVFLECVQDMDHENMFWYRQDPGLGLRLIYFSYDVKMKEKGDIPEGYSVSREKKERFSLILESASTNQTSMYLCASSPGQGAKETQYFGPGTRLLVL.